This T cell receptor (beta chain) was identified in a study of T cell changes during pregnancy in multiple sclerosis. Assay: immunoSEQ multiplex PCR; the TCRdb copy retains only in-frame clones and omits some. This sample has fewer than 85,000 clones, with approximately 92% found just once. V was clipped by 4 bases and J by 4 bases; unmatched bases: 12. The CDR3 spans 17 residues. Germline V gives CDR1 SGHRS, CDR2 YFSETQ. This TCR was recovered from a female donor with multiple sclerosis, enrolled in a pregnancy study. The V gene is TRBV5-1, the J gene TRBJ2-1; 9 bases line up with TRBD2. The source material was peripheral blood, sampled before pregnancy. The CDR3 sequence is CASSPLAGAGIYNEQFF. The CDR3 region has the DNA TGCGCCAGCAGCCCTTTAGCGGGAGCTGGGATATACAATGAGCAGTTCTTC.